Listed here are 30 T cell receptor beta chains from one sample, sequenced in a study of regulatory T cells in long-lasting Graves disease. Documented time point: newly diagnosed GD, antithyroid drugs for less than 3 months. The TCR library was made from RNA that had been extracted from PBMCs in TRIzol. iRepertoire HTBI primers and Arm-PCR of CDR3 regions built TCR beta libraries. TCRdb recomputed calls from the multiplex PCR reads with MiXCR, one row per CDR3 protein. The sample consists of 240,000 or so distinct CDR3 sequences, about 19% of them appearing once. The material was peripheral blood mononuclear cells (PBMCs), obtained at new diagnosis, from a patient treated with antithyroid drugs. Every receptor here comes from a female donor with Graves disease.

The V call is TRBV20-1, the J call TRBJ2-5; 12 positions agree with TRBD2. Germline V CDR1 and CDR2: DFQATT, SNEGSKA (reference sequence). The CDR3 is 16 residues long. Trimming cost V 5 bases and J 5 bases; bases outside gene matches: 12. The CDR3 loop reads CSADLTSGGPGETQYF. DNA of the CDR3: TGCAGTGCTGACCTCACTAGCGGGGGGCCAGGGGAGACCCAGTACTTC.

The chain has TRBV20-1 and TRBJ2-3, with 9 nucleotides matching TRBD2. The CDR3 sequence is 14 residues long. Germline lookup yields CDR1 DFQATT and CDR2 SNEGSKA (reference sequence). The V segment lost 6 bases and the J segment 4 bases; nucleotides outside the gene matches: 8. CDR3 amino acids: CSAGRLAGSDTQYF. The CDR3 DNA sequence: TGCAGTGCAGGGAGGCTAGCGGGATCAGATACGCAGTATTTT.

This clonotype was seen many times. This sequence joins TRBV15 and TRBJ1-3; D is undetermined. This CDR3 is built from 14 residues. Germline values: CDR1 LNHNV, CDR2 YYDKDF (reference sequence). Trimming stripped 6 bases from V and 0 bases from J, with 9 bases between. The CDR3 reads CATSPAVSGNTIYF. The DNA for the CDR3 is TGTGCCACCAGTCCCGCAGTCTCTGGAAACACCATATATTTT.

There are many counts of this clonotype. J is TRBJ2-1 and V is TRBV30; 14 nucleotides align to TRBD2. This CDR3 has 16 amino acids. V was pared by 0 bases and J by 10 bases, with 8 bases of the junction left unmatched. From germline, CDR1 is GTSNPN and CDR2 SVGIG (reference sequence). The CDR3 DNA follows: TGTGCCTGGAGTGTAGGGGGACTAGCGGGAGAGGAGGAGCAGTTCTTC. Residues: CAWSVGGLAGEEEQFF.

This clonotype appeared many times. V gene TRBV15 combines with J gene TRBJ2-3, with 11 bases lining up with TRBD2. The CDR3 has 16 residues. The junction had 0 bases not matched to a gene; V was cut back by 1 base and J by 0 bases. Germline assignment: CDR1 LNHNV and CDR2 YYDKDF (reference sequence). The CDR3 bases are TGTGCCACCAGCAGAGCTAGCGGGAGGAGCACAGATACGCAGTATTTT. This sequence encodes CATSRASGRSTDTQYF.

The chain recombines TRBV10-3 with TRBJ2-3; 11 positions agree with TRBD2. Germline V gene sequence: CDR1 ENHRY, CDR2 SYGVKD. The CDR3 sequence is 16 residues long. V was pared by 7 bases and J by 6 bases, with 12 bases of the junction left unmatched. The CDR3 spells CAITEGSGRAPDTQYF. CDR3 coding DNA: TGTGCCATCACCGAGGGTAGCGGGAGGGCCCCGGATACGCAGTATTTT.

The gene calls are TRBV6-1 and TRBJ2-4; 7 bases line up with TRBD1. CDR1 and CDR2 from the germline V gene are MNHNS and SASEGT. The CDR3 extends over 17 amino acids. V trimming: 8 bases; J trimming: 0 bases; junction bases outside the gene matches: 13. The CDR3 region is CASGLRQGPLAKNIQYF. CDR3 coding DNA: TGTGCCAGCGGCCTCCGACAGGGACCCCTAGCCAAAAACATTCAGTACTTC.

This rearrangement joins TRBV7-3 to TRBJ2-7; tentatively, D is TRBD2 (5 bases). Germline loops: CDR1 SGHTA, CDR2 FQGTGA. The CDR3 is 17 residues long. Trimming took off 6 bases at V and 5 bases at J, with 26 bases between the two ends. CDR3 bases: TGTGCCAGCAGTTTTGTCGTTAGGAGCGCGGGTGTGAACGAGCAGTACTTC. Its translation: CASSFVVRSAGVNEQYF. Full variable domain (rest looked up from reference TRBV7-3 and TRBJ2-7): GAGVSQTPSNKVTEKGKYVELRCDPISGHTALYWYRQSLGQGPEFLIYFQGTGAADDSGLPNDRFFAVRPEGSVSTLKIQRTERGDSAVYLCASSFVVRSAGVNEQYFGPGTRLTVT.

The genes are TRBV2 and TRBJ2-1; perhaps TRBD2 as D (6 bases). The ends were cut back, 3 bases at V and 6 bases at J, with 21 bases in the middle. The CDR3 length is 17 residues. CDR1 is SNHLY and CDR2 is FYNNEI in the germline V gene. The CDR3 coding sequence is TGTGCCAGCAGTGATGAGGGGTGGGGCGGGGCCGGCAATGAGCAGTTCTTC. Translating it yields CASSDEGWGGAGNEQFF.

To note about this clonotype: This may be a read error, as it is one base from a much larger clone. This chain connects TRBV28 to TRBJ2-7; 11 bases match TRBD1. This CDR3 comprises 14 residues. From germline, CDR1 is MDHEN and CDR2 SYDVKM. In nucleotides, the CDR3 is TGTGCCGGCAGTTTAGGACAGGGGGCAGGCGAGCAGTACTTC. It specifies CAGSLGQGAGEQYF.

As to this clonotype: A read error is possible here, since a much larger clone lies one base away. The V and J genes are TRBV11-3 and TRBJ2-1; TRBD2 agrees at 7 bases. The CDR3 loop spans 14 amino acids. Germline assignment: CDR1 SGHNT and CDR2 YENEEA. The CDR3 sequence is CASRLAEACNKQFF. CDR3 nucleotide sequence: TGTGCCAGCCGTCTAGCGGAAGCTTGCAATAAGCAGTTCTTC.

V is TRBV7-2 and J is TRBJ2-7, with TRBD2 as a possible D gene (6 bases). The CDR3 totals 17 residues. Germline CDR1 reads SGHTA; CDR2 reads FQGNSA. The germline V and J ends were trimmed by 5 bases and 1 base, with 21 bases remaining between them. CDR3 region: CASSTSWRGLISYEQYF. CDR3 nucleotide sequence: TGTGCCAGCAGCACCTCTTGGCGGGGACTCATTTCCTACGAGCAGTACTTC. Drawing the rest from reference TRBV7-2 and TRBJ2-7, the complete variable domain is GAGVSQSPSNKVTEKGKDVELRCDPISGHTALYWYRQSLGQGLEFLIYFQGNSAPDKSGLPSDRFSAERTGGSVSTLTIQRTQQEDSAVYLCASSTSWRGLISYEQYFGPGTRLTVT.

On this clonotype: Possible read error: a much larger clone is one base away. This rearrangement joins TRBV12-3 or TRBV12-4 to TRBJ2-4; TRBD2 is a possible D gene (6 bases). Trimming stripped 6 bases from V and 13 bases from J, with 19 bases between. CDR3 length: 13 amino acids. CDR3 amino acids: CASRRGTYNEQYF. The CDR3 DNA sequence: TGTGCCAGCAGGCGGGGAACCTACAATGAGCAGTACTTC.

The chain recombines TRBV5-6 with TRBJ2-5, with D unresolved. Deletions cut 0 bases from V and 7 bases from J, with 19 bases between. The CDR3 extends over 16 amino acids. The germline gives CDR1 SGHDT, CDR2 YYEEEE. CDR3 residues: CASSLASREEERTQYF. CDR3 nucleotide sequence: TGTGCCAGCAGCTTGGCCTCGAGAGAAGAAGAGCGGACCCAGTACTTC.

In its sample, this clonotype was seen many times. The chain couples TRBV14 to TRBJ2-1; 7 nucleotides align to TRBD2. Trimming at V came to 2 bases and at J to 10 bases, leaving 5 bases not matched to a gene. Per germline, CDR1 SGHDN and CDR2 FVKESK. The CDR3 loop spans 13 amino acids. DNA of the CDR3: TGTGCCAGCAGCCAACAGCGACTAGCCGAGCAGTTCTTC. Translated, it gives CASSQQRLAEQFF.

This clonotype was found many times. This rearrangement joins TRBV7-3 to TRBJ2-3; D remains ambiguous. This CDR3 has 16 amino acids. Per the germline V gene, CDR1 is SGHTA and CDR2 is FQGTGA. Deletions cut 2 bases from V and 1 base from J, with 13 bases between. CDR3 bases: TGTGCCAGCAGCTTAGATCGTCAACCAGGCACAGATACGCAGTATTTT. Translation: CASSLDRQPGTDTQYF.

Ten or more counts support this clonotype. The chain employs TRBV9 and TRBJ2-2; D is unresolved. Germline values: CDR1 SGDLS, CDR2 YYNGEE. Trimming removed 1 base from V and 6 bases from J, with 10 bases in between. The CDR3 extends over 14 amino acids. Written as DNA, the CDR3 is TGTGCCAGCAGCGTATCCCAGTCTGCCGGGGAGCTGTTTTTT. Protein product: CASSVSQSAGELFF.

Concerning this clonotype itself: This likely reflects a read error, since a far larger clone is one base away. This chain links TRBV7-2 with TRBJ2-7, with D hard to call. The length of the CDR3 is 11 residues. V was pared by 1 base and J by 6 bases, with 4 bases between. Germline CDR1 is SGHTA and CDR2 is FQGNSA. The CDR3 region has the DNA TGTGCCAGCAGCTTAGTGAGCGAGCAGTACTTC. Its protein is CASSLVSEQYF.

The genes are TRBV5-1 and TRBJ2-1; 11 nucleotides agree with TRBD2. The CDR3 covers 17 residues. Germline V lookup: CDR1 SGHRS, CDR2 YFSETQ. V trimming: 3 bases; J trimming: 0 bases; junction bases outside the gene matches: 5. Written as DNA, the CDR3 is TGCGCCAGCAGCTATACTAGCGGGAGCTTCTCCTACAATGAGCAGTTCTTC. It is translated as CASSYTSGSFSYNEQFF.

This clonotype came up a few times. For the CDR3, the DNA is TGCAGCGTGGGGGGCAAAGGGGCGGGGGGCAAAAACATTCAGTACTTC. Residues: CSVGGKGAGGKNIQYF. The V call is TRBV29-1, the J call TRBJ2-4, with TRBD2 identical over 8 bases. The trim removed 6 bases at V and 3 bases at J, leaving 13 bases unmatched. The CDR3 runs 16 residues. The germline V gene encodes CDR1 SQVTM and CDR2 ANQGSEA. The whole variable domain, remainder taken from reference TRBV29-1 and TRBJ2-4, is SAVISQKPSRDICQRGTSLTIQCQVDSQVTMMFWYRQQPGQSLTLIATANQGSEATYESGFVIDKFPISRPNLTFSTLTVSNMSPEDSSIYLCSVGGKGAGGKNIQYFGAGTRLSVL.

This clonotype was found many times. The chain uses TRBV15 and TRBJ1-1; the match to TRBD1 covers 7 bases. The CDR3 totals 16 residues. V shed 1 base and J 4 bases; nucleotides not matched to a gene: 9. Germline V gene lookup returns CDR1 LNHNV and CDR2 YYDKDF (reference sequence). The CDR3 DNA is TGTGCCACCAGCAGAGTAAGACAGGGAGGGGTCACTGAAGCTTTCTTT. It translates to CATSRVRQGGVTEAFF.

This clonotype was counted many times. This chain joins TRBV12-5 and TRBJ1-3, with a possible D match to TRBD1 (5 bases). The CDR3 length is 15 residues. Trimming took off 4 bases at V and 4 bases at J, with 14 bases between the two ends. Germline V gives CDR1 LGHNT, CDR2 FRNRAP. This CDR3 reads CASGYLQGNGNTIYF. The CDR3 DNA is TGTGCTAGTGGTTACTTGCAGGGTAACGGAAACACCATATATTTT.

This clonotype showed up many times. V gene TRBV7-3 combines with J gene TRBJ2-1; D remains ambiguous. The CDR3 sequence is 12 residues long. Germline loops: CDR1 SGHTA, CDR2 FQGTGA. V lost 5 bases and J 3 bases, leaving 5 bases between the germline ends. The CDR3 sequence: CASSNNYNEQFF. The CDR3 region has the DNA TGTGCCAGCAGCAACAACTACAATGAGCAGTTCTTC.

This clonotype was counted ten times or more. The CDR3 is CASTPVGGTLQIHNEQFF. The DNA for the CDR3 is TGTGCCAGCACCCCCGTGGGGGGGACACTACAGATCCACAATGAGCAGTTCTTC. The V gene is TRBV28, the J gene TRBJ2-1; weak D call: TRBD2 (7 bases). The germline gives CDR1 MDHEN, CDR2 SYDVKM. V was clipped by 7 bases and J by 5 bases, with 27 bases between them. CDR3 length: 18 amino acids.

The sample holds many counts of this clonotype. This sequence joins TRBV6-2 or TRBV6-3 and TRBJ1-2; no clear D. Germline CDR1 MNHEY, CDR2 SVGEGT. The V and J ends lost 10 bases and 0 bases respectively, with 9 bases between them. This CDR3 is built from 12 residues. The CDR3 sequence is CAILGANYGYTF. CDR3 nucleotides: TGTGCCATCTTAGGAGCTAACTATGGCTACACCTTC.

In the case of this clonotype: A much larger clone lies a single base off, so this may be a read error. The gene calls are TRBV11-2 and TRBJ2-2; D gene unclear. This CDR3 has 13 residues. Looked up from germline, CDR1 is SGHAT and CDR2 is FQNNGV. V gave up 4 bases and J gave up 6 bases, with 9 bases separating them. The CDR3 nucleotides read TGTGCCAGCAGCTCCTTAAGGTCCGGGGAGCTGTTTTTT. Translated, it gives CASSSLRSGELFF.

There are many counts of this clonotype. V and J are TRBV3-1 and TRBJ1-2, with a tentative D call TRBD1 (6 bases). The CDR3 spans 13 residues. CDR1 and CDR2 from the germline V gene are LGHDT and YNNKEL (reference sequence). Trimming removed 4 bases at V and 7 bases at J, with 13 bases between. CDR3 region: CASSPPGARGYTF. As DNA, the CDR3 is TGTGCCAGCAGCCCTCCGGGGGCGCGTGGCTACACCTTC.

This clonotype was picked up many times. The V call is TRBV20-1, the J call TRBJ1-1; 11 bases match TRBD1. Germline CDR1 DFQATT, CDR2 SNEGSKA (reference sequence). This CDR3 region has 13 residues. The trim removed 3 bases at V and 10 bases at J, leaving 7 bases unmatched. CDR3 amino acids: CSASGGQGGRAFF. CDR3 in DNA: TGCAGTGCTAGCGGGGGACAGGGGGGACGAGCTTTCTTT.

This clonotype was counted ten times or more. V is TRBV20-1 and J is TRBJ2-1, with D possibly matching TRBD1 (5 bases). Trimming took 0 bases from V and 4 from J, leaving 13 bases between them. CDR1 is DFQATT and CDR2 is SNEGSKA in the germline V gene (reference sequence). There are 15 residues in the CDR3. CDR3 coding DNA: TGCAGTGCTAGAGATCGGACAAAGGTATACAATGAGCAGTTCTTC. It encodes CSARDRTKVYNEQFF.

The CDR3 nucleotides read TGTGCCAGCAGCCTGAGACGGGGTGAAAAACTGTTTTTT. It codes for CASSLRRGEKLFF. The chain carries TRBV27 and TRBJ1-4, with D unresolved. Germline-derived CDR1 and CDR2 are MNHEY and SMNVEV (reference sequence). CDR3 length: 13 amino acids. V was trimmed by 6 bases and J by 7 bases, leaving 12 bases between them.